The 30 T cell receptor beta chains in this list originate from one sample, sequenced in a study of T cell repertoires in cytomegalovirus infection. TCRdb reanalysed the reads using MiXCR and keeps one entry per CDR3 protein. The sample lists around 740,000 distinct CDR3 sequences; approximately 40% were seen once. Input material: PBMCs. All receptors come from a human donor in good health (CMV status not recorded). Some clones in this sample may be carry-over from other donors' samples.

This CDR3 reads CASSLTSGRARESSYNEQFF. For the CDR3, the DNA is TGTGCCAGCAGCTTAACTAGCGGGAGGGCACGCGAAAGCTCCTACAATGAGCAGTTCTTC. The chain joins TRBV7-4 to TRBJ2-1, with 13 bases identical to TRBD2. The germline gives CDR1 SGHVT, CDR2 SQSDAQ. Germline trimming cut 2 bases from V and 0 bases from J; bases unmatched to any gene: 10. The CDR3 sequence is 20 residues long.

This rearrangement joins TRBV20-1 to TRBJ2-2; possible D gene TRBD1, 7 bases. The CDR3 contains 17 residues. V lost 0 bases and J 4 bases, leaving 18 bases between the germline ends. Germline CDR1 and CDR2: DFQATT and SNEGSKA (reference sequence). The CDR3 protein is CSARDWGQGGSTGELFF. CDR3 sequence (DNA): TGCAGTGCTAGAGATTGGGGGCAGGGGGGAAGCACCGGGGAGCTGTTTTTT.

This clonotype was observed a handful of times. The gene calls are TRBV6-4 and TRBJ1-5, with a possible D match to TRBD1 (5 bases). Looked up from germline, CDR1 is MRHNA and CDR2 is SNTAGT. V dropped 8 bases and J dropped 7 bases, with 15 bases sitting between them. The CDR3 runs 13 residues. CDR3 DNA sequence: TGTGCCAGCGCGTCACAGGTCGGCCAGCCCCAGCATTTT. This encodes CASASQVGQPQHF.

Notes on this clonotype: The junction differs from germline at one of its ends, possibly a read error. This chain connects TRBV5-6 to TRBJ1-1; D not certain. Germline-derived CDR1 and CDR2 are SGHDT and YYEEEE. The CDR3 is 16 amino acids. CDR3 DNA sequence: TGTGCCAGCAGCTTGGAGGTCGGGCTGATGAACACTGAAGATTTCTTT. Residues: CASSLEVGLMNTEDFF.

For the CDR3, the DNA is TGTGCCAGCAGTTTATTTCGTGGATGGGGTGGAAATCAGCCCCAGCATTTT. Translation: CASSLFRGWGGNQPQHF. The gene calls are TRBV28 and TRBJ1-5, with unresolved D. V was trimmed by 1 base and J by 4 bases, leaving 17 bases between them. The CDR3 covers 17 residues. Germline V gene lookup returns CDR1 MDHEN and CDR2 SYDVKM.

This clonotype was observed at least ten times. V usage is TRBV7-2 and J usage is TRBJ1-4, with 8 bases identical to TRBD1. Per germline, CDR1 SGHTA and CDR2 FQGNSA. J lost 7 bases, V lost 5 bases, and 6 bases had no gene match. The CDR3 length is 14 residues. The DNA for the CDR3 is TGTGCCAGCAGCCGCAGGGGGCTAGGTGAAAAACTGTTTTTT. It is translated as CASSRRGLGEKLFF.

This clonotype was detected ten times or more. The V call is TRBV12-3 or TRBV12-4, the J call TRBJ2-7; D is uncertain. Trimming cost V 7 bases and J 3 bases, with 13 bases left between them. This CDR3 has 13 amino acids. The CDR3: CASKRHRGYEQYF. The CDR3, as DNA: TGTGCCAGCAAACGCCATCGTGGCTACGAGCAGTACTTC.

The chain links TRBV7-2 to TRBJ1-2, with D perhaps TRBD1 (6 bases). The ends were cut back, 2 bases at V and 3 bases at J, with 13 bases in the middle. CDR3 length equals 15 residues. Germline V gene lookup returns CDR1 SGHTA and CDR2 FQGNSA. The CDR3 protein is CASSLILRGDYGYTF. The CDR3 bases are TGTGCCAGCAGCTTAATTCTCAGGGGTGACTATGGCTACACCTTC.

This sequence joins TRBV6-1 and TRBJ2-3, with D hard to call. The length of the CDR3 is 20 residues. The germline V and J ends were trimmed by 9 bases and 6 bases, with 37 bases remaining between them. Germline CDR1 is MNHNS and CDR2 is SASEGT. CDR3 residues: CASRGIRSNISPGFGDTQYF. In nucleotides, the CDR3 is TGTGCCAGTAGAGGCATCAGGTCAAATATCAGCCCCGGGTTCGGGGATACGCAGTATTTT.

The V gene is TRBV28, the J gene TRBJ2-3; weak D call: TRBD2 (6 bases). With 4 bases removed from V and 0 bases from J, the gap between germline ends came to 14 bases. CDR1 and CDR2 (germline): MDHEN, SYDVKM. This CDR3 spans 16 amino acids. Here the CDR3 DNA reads TGTGCCAGCAGTTCCCCGGCGCGGGACAGCACAGATACGCAGTATTTT. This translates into CASSSPARDSTDTQYF.

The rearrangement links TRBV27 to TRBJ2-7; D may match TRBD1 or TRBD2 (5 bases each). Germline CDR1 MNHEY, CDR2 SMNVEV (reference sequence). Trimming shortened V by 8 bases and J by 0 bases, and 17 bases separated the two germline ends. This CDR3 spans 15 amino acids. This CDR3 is CASGGSWGSSYEQYF. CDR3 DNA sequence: TGTGCCAGCGGAGGCTCGTGGGGCTCCTCCTACGAGCAGTACTTC.

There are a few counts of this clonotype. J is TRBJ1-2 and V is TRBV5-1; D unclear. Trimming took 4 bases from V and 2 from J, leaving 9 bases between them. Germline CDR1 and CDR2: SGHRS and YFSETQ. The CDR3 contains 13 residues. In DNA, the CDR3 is TGCGCCAGCAGCCCGGCCACCAACTATGGCTACACCTTC. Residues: CASSPATNYGYTF.

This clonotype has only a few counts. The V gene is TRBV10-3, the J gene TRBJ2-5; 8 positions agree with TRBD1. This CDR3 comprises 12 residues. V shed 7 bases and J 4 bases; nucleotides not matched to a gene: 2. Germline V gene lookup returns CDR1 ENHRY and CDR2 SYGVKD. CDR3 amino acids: CAIKDRAETQYF. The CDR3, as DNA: TGTGCCATCAAGGACAGGGCAGAGACCCAGTACTTC.

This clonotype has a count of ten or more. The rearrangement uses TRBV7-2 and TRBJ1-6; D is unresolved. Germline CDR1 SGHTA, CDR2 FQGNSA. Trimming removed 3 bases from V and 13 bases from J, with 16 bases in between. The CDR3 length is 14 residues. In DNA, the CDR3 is TGTGCCAGCAGCTTCGAAACAGCCTTTTGGCCCCTCCACTTT. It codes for CASSFETAFWPLHF.

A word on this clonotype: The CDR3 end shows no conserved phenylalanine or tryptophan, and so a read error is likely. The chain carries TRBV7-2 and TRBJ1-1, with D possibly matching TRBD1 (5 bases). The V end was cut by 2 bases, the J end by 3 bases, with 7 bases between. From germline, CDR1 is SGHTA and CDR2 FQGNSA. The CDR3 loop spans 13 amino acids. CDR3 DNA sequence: TGTGCCAGCAGCTTACAGGGATACACTGAAGCTTTCTTG. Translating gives CASSLQGYTEAFL.

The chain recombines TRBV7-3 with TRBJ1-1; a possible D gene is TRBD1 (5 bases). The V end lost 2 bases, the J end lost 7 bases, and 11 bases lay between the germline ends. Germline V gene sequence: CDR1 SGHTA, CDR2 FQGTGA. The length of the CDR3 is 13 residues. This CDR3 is CASSLSTGGEAFF. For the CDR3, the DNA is TGTGCCAGCAGCTTATCAACCGGGGGTGAAGCTTTCTTT.

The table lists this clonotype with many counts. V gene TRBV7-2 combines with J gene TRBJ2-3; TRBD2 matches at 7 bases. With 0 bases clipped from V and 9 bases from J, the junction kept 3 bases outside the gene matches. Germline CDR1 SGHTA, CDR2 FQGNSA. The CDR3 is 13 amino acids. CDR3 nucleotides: TGTGCCAGCAGCTTAGCTGCTAGCGGCACGCAGTATTTT. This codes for CASSLAASGTQYF.

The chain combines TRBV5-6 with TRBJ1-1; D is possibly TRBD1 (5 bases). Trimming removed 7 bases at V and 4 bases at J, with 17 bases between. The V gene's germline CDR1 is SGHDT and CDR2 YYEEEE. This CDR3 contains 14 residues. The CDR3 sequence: CASGSWGVITEAFF. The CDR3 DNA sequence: TGTGCCAGCGGGAGTTGGGGGGTAATCACTGAAGCTTTCTTT.

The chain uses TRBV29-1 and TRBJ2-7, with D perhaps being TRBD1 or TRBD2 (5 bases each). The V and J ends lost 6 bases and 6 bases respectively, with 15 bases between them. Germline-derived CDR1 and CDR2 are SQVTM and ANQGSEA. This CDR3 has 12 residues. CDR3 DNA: TGCAGCGTCCCGGGACCGACGGGCGAGCAGTACTTC. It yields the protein CSVPGPTGEQYF.

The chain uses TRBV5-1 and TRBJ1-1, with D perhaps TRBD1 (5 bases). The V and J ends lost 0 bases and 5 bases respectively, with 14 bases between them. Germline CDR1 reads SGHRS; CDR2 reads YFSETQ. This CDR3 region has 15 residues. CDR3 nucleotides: TGCGCCAGCAGCTTGGTGCAGGGTCTTCGGACTGAAGCTTTCTTT. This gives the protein CASSLVQGLRTEAFF.

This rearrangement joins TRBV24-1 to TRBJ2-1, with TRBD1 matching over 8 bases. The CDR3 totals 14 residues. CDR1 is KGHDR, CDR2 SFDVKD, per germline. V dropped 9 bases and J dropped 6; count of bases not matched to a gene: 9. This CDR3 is CATRGTGRGNEQFF. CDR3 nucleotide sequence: TGTGCCACCCGGGGGACAGGCAGGGGCAATGAGCAGTTCTTC.

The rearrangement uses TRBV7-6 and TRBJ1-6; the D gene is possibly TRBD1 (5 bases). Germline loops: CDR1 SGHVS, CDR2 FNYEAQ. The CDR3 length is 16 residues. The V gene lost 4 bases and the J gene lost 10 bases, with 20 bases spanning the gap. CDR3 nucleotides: TGTGCCAGCAGCTCCTCGGCAGGGAGGTTTGGGTCACCCCTCCACTTT. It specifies CASSSSAGRFGSPLHF. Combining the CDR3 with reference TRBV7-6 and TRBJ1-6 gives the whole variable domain GAGVSQSPRYKVTKRGQDVALRCDPISGHVSLYWYRQALGQGPEFLTYFNYEAQQDKSGLPNDRFSAERPEGSISTLTIQRTEQRDSAMYRCASSSSAGRFGSPLHFGNGTRLTVT.

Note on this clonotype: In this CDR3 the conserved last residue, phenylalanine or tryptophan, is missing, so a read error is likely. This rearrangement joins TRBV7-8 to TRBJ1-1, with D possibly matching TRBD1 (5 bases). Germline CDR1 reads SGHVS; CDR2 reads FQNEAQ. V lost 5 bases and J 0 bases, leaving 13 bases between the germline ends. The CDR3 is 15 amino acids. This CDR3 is CASSHHDSMNTEAFL. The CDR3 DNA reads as TGTGCCAGCAGCCACCACGACAGCATGAACACTGAAGCTTTCTTG.

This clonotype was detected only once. CDR3 nucleotides: TGCAGTGCTAGAGTGGGGTGGAATAGCAATCAGCCCCAGCATTTT. Translating gives CSARVGWNSNQPQHF. This chain joins TRBV20-1 and TRBJ1-5, with D hard to call. This CDR3 has 15 amino acids. Trimming took off 1 base at V and 0 bases at J, with 10 bases between the two ends. Per the germline V gene, CDR1 is DFQATT and CDR2 is SNEGSKA (reference sequence).

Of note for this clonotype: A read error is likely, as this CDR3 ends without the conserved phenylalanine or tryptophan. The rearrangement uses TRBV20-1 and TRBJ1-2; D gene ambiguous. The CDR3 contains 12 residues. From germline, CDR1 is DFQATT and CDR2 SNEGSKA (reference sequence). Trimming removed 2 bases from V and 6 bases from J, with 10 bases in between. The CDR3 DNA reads TGCAGTGCTAGACAGAACTCGGATGGCTACACCATC. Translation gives CSARQNSDGYTI.

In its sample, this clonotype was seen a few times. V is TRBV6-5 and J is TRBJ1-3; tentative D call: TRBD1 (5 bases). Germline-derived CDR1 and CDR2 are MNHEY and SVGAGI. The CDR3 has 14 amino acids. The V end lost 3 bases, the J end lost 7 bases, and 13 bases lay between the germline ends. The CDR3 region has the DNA TGTGCCAGCAGTTATTCGGGGGAACTGAACACCATATATTTT. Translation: CASSYSGELNTIYF.

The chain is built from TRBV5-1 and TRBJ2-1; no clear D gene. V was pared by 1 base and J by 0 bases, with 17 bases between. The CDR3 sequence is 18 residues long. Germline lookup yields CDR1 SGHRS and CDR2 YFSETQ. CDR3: CASSLHSGLQSSYNEQFF. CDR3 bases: TGCGCCAGCAGCTTGCATTCTGGTCTCCAGAGCTCCTACAATGAGCAGTTCTTC.

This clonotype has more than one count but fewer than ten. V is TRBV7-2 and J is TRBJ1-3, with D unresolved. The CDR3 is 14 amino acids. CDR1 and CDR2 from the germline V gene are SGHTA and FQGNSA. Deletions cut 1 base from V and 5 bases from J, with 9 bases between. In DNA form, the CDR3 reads TGTGCCAGCAGCTTAGTAGTTGCGAGAAACACCATATATTTT. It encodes CASSLVVARNTIYF.

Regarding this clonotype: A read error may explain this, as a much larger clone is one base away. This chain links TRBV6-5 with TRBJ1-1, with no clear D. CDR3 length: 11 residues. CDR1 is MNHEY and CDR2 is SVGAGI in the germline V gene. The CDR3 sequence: CDSSFGTEAFF. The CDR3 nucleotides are TGTGACAGCAGTTTCGGCACTGAAGCTTTCTTT.

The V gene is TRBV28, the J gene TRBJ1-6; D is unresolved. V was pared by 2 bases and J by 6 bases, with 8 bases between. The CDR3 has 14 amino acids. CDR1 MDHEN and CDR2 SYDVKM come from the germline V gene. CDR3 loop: CASSLGPGNSPLHF. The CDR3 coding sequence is TGTGCCAGCAGTTTAGGGCCTGGTAATTCACCCCTCCACTTT.